Each of the 9 T cell receptor beta chains below was sequenced from the same sample in a study of technical replicates of blood from several donors. Measured with immunoSEQ multiplex PCR; TCRdb has only the in-frame clones, and not every one. The data show 85,000 to 100,000 clones, around 95% seen once. The specimen was T cells isolated from PBMCs. The receptor set was obtained from a human donor in good health.

The rearrangement links TRBV25-1 to TRBJ2-1, with D unclear. Trimming took 6 bases from V and 8 from J, leaving 8 bases between them. CDR1 and CDR2 (germline): MGHDK, SYGVNS. The CDR3 contains 11 residues. The CDR3 DNA sequence: TGTGCCAGCAGCCTAGGAGATGAGCAGTTCTTC. This translates into CASSLGDEQFF.

V usage is TRBV10-3 and J usage is TRBJ2-7, with no clear D. The CDR3 consists of 11 residues. CDR1 and CDR2 from the germline V gene are ENHRY and SYGVKD. V was cut by 4 bases and J by 3 bases, with 4 bases left in between. CDR3 loop: CAISVNYEQYF. CDR3 coding DNA: TGTGCCATCAGTGTAAACTACGAGCAGTACTTC.

This rearrangement joins TRBV28 to TRBJ2-7; 7 nucleotides match TRBD1. The CDR3 is made up of 15 amino acids. The V segment lost 5 bases and the J segment 4 bases; nucleotides outside the gene matches: 11. Germline V gene sequence: CDR1 MDHEN, CDR2 SYDVKM. The CDR3 nucleotides are TGTGCCAGCAGTACCCCACAGGGGTTAGGGTACGAGCAGTACTTC. It translates to CASSTPQGLGYEQYF.

This clone came up a few times. V usage is TRBV5-4 and J usage is TRBJ1-2; TRBD1 matches 7 bases. CDR1 and CDR2 (germline): SGHNT, YYREEE (reference sequence). The CDR3 extends over 14 amino acids. J was trimmed by 2 bases and V by 3 bases; bases with no gene match: 4. CDR3 DNA sequence: TGTGCCAGCAGCTGGGGGACAGAGAACTATGGCTACACCTTC. This translates into CASSWGTENYGYTF.

J is TRBJ1-3 and V is TRBV2; 7 bases agree with TRBD1. CDR1 and CDR2 from the germline V gene are SNHLY and FYNNEI. This CDR3 has 16 amino acids. V gave up 5 bases and J gave up 0 bases; unmatched junction bases: 7. The CDR3 DNA sequence: TGTGCCAGCAGTAAAACCGGGACAGTCTCTGGAAACACCATATATTTT. This codes for CASSKTGTVSGNTIYF.

The gene calls are TRBV27 and TRBJ2-1; 9 nucleotides match TRBD2. With V trimmed by 6 bases and J by 8 bases, 5 bases remained unmatched. This CDR3 spans 13 amino acids. The germline V gene encodes CDR1 MNHEY and CDR2 SMNVEV (reference sequence). As DNA, the CDR3 is TGTGCCAGCAGCGGGACTAGCTGGGATGAGCAGTTCTTC. This encodes CASSGTSWDEQFF.

This rearrangement joins TRBV2 to TRBJ2-7, with a possible D match to TRBD1 (5 bases). There are 13 residues in the CDR3. Trimming left V 5 bases short and J 1 base short, with 9 bases between. The germline CDR1 and CDR2 sequences are SNHLY and FYNNEI. The CDR3 DNA reads as TGTGCCAGCAGTAGGGGCCCGTCCTACGAGCAGTACTTC. Protein sequence: CASSRGPSYEQYF. Based on the CDR3 plus reference TRBV2 and TRBJ2-7, the full variable domain is EPEVTQTPSHQVTQMGQEVILRCVPISNHLYFYWYRQILGQKVEFLVSFYNNEISEKSEIFDDQFSVERPDGSNFTLKIRSTKLEDSAMYFCASSRGPSYEQYFGPGTRLTVT.

A single count supports this clone. This rearrangement joins TRBV11-3 to TRBJ2-3, with 11 bases lining up with TRBD2. The V and J ends lost 3 bases and 0 bases, in that order; junction bases with no gene match: 14. This CDR3 has 20 amino acids. Germline CDR1 reads SGHNT; CDR2 reads YENEEA. In nucleotides, the CDR3 is TGTGCCAGCAGCTTCGGTCCGGGACTAGCGGCAGGTGCAAGCACAGATACGCAGTATTTT. The encoded protein is CASSFGPGLAAGASTDTQYF.

The gene calls are TRBV29-1 and TRBJ2-7, with 10 bases fitting TRBD2. Germline lookup yields CDR1 SQVTM and CDR2 ANQGSEA. V was pared by 4 bases and J by 3 bases, with 6 bases of the junction left unmatched. This CDR3 region has 14 residues. DNA of the CDR3: TGCAGCGTTGTCCGGACTAGCGGCTACTACGAGCAGTACTTC. Translated, it gives CSVVRTSGYYEQYF.